The clone carrying this T cell receptor beta chain was found once. Its cognate antigen is unknown. These data belong to a study of siplizumab effects on memory and regulatory T cells. Study observations and caveats: For mappable alloreactive CD4+ clones, the mean Treg-derived fraction was nearly 70% with siplizumab and approximately 30% in controls.

The germline gives CDR1 SGHTA, CDR2 FQGNSA. CDR3 size: 14 residues. Deletions cut 1 base from V and 6 bases from J, with 11 bases between. Sequencing was performed with immunoSEQ multiplex PCR; in TCRdb, only in-frame clones are kept and a portion is missing. Of over 70,000 clones in the sample, 85% to 90% were seen once. The sample consisted of CD4+ T cells sorted from blood. V and J are TRBV7-2 and TRBJ2-3; D assignment may be TRBD1 or TRBD2 (6 bases each). The origin of this receptor is a human donor in good health. The CDR3: CASSLGRGADTQYF. The DNA of the CDR3 is TGTGCCAGCAGCTTAGGGAGGGGGGCGGATACGCAGTATTTT.